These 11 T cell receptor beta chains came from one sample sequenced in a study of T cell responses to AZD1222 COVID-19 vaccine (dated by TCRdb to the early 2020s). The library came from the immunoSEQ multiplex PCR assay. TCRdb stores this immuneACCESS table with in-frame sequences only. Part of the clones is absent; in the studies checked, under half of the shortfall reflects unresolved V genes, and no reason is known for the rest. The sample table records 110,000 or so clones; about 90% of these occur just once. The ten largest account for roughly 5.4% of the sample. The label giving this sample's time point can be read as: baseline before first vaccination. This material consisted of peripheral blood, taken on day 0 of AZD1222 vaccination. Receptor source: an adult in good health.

CDR3 region: CASRGGEDGNQPQHF. The CDR3 bases are TGTGCCAGCAGGGGAGGTGAAGACGGCAATCAGCCCCAGCATTTT. The chain is built from TRBV6-5 and TRBJ1-5, with D unclear. The V gene lost 6 bases and the J gene lost 2 bases, with 14 bases spanning the gap. Germline V lookup: CDR1 MNHEY, CDR2 SVGAGI. This CDR3 contains 15 residues.

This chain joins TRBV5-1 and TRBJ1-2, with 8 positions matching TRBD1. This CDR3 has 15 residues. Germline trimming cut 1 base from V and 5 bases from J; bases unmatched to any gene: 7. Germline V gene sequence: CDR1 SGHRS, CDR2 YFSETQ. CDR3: CASSLTPDREYGYTF. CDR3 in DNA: TGCGCCAGCAGCTTGACGCCGGACAGGGAGTATGGCTACACCTTC.

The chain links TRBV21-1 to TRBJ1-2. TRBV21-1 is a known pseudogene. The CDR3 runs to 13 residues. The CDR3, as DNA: TGTGCCAGTCGGACCCAACTAAACTATGGCTACACCTTC. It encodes CASRTQLNYGYTF.

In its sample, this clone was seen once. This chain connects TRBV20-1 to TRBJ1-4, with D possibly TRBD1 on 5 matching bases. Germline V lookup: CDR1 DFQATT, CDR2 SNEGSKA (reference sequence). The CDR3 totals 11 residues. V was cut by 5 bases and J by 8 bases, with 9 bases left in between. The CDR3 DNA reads TGCAGTGCTCAAGGGACGGAAAAACTGTTTTTT. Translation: CSAQGTEKLFF.

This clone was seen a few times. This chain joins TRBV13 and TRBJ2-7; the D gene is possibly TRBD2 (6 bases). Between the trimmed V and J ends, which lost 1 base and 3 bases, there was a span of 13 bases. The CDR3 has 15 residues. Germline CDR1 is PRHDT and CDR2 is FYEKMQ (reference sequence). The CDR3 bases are TGTGCCAGCAGCTTAGCGGAGGGTGGAGGCTACGAGCAGTACTTC. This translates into CASSLAEGGGYEQYF.

CDR3 sequence (DNA): TGTGCCAGCAGCGTAGCTACGACGGTCTCTGGAAACACCATATATTTT. This encodes CASSVATTVSGNTIYF. The gene calls are TRBV9 and TRBJ1-3; D gene unclear. The CDR3 sequence is 16 residues long. In germline, CDR1 is SGDLS, CDR2 YYNGEE. Trimming removed 0 bases at V and 0 bases at J, with 10 bases between.

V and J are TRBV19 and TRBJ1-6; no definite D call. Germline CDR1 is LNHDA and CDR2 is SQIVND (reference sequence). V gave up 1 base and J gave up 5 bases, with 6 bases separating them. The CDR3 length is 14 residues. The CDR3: CASSIGVDNSPLHF. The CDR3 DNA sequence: TGTGCCAGTAGTATAGGGGTCGATAATTCACCCCTCCACTTT. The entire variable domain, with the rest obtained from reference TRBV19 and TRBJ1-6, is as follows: DGGITQSPKYLFRKEGQNVTLSCEQNLNHDAMYWYRQDPGQGLRLIYYSQIVNDFQKGDIAEGYSVSREKKESFPLTVTSAQKNPTAFYLCASSIGVDNSPLHFGNGTRLTVT.

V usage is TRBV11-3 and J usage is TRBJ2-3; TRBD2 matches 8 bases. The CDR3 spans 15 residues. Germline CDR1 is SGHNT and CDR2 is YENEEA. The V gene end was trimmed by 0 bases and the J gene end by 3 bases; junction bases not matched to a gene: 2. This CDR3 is CASSLEAGATDTQYF. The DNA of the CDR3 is TGTGCCAGCAGCTTAGAAGCGGGAGCGACAGATACGCAGTATTTT.

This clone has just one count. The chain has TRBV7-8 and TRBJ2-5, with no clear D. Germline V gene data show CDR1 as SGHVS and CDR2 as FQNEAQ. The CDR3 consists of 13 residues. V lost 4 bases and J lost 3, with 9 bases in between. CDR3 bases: TGTGCCAGCAGCTCCTCTCATAAAGAGACCCAGTACTTC. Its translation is CASSSSHKETQYF.

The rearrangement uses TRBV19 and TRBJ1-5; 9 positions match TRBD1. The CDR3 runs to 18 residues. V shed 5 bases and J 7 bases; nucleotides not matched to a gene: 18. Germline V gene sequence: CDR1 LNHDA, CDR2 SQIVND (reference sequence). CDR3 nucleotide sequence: TGTGCCAGTAGTGTAATGGAGCCGGGTAGGACAGGGGACCAGCCCCAGCATTTT. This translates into CASSVMEPGRTGDQPQHF.

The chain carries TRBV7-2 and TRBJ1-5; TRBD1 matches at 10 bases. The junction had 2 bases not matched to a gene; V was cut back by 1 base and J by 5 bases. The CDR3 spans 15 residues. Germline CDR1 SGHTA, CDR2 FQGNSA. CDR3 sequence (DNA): TGTGCCAGCAGCTTAGTCGGGACAGGGGATCAGCCCCAGCATTTT. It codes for CASSLVGTGDQPQHF.